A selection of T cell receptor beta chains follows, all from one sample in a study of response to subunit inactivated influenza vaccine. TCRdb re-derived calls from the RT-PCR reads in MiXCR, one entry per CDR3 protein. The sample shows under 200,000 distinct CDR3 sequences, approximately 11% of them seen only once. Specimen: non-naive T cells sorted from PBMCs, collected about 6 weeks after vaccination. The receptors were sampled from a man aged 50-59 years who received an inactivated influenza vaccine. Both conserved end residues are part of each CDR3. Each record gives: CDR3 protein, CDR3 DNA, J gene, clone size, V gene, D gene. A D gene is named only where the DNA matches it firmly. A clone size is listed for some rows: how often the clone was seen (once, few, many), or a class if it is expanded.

CASSLASSYNSPLHF TGTGCCAGCAGCTTGGCGAGCTCCTATAATTCACCCCTCCACTTT TRBJ1-6 few TRBV5-6 NA
CASSGDREQFF TGTGCCAGCAGTGGGGACAGGGAGCAGTTCTTC TRBJ2-1 few TRBV25-1 TRBD1
CASSPSLGGNTEAFF TGTGCCAGCTCACCATCCCTTGGGGGGAACACTGAAGCTTTCTTT TRBJ1-1 many TRBV18 NA
CSARLGQGGQPQHF TGCAGTGCTAGACTCGGACAGGGCGGTCAGCCCCAGCATTTT TRBJ1-5 many TRBV20-1 TRBD1
CATSRDRGQRRETQYF TGTGCCACCAGCAGAGATCGGGGACAGCGAAGAGAGACCCAGTACTTC TRBJ2-5 NA TRBV15 TRBD1
CASSSGIYEQYF TGTGCCAGCAGCTCGGGTATCTACGAGCAGTACTTC TRBJ2-7 few TRBV7-9 NA
CASSPTDRAQYF TGTGCCAGCAGTCCCACCGACCGGGCCCAGTACTTC TRBJ2-5 few TRBV12-3/TRBV12-4 NA
CASSLAQGLSYEQYF TGCGCCAGCAGCTTGGCCCAGGGCCTCTCCTACGAGCAGTACTTC TRBJ2-7 NA TRBV5-1 NA
CASSLEGTRGAEAFF TGCGCCAGCAGCTTGGAGGGGACCCGGGGGGCTGAAGCTTTCTTT TRBJ1-1 few TRBV5-1 NA
CASSPAASPETQYF TGTGCCAGCAGCCCCGCGGCTAGTCCAGAGACCCAGTACTTC TRBJ2-5 NA TRBV5-4 NA
CAISEFGGTNSYNEQFF TGTGCCATCAGTGAGTTTGGGGGGACTAACTCCTACAATGAGCAGTTCTTC TRBJ2-1 many TRBV10-3 TRBD2
CASSKTGDNQPQHF TGTGCCAGCAGCAAGACAGGGGACAATCAGCCCCAGCATTTT TRBJ1-5 many TRBV7-9 TRBD1
CASSLRPGENTEAFF TGTGCCAGCAGCTTACGGCCCGGCGAGAACACTGAAGCTTTCTTT TRBJ1-1 few TRBV7-2 NA
CASSPRQGETQYF TGTGCCAGCTCACCACGACAGGGGGAGACCCAGTACTTC TRBJ2-5 NA TRBV18 TRBD1
CASTLLAGLHNEQFF TGTGCCAGCACCTTACTAGCGGGACTTCACAATGAGCAGTTCTTC TRBJ2-1 few TRBV12-3/TRBV12-4 TRBD2
CASSLGSSGGAEQFF TGCGCCAGCAGCTTGGGCTCTAGCGGGGGGGCTGAGCAGTTCTTC TRBJ2-1 few TRBV5-1 TRBD2
CASSSGGGQETQYF TGTGCCAGCAGCTCAGGGGGAGGGCAAGAGACCCAGTACTTC TRBJ2-5 many TRBV3-1 NA
CASSKPGLAGALGDEYF TGTGCCAGCAGCAAACCGGGACTAGCGGGGGCCCTTGGGGATGAGTACTTC TRBJ2-7 NA TRBV7-2 TRBD2
CASSLRQGHSYNEQFF TGTGCCAGCAGCTTACGGCAGGGTCACTCCTACAATGAGCAGTTCTTC TRBJ2-1 few TRBV7-2 NA
CASSLDRYTDTQYF TGTGCCAGCAGCCTGGACAGGTACACAGATACGCAGTATTTT TRBJ2-3 few TRBV7-2 TRBD1
CASSQAGGTNEKLFF TGCGCCAGCAGCCAAGCAGGGGGGACTAATGAAAAACTGTTTTTT TRBJ1-4 many TRBV4-1 TRBD1
CASSQDRAGLNTGELFF TGCGCCAGCAGCCAAGATAGGGCGGGGTTGAACACCGGGGAGCTGTTTTTT TRBJ2-2 many TRBV4-3 NA
CAIKQTSGGAADTQYF TGTGCCATCAAACAAACTAGCGGGGGGGCAGCGGATACGCAGTATTTT TRBJ2-3 many TRBV10-3 TRBD2
CASSLARVGGYTF TGTGCCAGCAGCTTAGCCAGGGTTGGTGGCTACACCTTC TRBJ1-2 few TRBV7-2 NA
CASSHRTYDTQYF TGTGCCAGCAGCCATCGAACTTACGATACGCAGTATTTT TRBJ2-3 many TRBV7-8 NA
CASSRQGRDSPLHF TGCGCCAGCAGTCGACAGGGGAGGGATTCACCCCTCCACTTT TRBJ1-6 NA TRBV10-2 TRBD1
CASSVRGSGANVLTF TGCGCCAGCAGCGTTCGCGGTTCTGGGGCCAACGTCCTGACTTTC TRBJ2-6 many TRBV5-1 NA
CASSQARPSLGSYEQYF TGCGCCAGCAGCCAAGCACGCCCTTCTCTGGGGTCCTACGAGCAGTACTTC TRBJ2-7 many TRBV4-3 NA
CASSPGQNSSTYEQYF TGTGCCAGCAGCCCGGGACAGAATTCTTCTACCTACGAGCAGTACTTC TRBJ2-7 many TRBV2 TRBD1
CASSPKTSGAYNEQFF TGTGCCAGCAGCCCTAAGACTAGCGGGGCTTACAATGAGCAGTTCTTC TRBJ2-1 NA TRBV6-2/TRBV6-3 TRBD2
CAISLLYWAAPRAAYEQYF TGTGCCATCAGTCTCCTCTATTGGGCAGCCCCCCGGGCGGCCTACGAGCAGTACTTC TRBJ2-7 NA TRBV2 NA
CASSLRGQGEAFF TGTGCCAGCAGTTTACGGGGACAGGGTGAAGCTTTCTTT TRBJ1-1 many TRBV12-3/TRBV12-4 TRBD1
CAISETSGGQETQYF TGTGCCATCAGTGAGACTAGCGGGGGGCAAGAGACCCAGTACTTC TRBJ2-5 many TRBV10-3 TRBD2
CASSPFEIATYNEQFF TGTGCCAGCAGTCCTTTTGAGATAGCGACCTACAATGAGCAGTTCTTC TRBJ2-1 many TRBV2 NA
CASSWASGGLDTQYF TGTGCCAGCAGTTGGGCTAGCGGGGGTTTAGATACGCAGTATTTT TRBJ2-3 few TRBV6-2/TRBV6-3 TRBD2
CASSWGPRDQPQHF TGTGCCAGCAGTTGGGGGCCCCGAGATCAGCCCCAGCATTTT TRBJ1-5 many TRBV6-5 NA
CASSGTSGVPNEQFF TGTGCCAGCAGCGGGACTAGCGGAGTCCCCAATGAGCAGTTCTTC TRBJ2-1 many TRBV3-1 TRBD2
CSAPLRGGMDTQYF TGCAGCGCGCCGCTCCGGGGGGGCATGGATACGCAGTATTTT TRBJ2-3 few TRBV29-1 TRBD2
CASSSRPGGPADTQYF TGTGCCAGCAGTTCCCGGCCGGGGGGGCCCGCAGATACGCAGTATTTT TRBJ2-3 NA TRBV12-3/TRBV12-4 TRBD2
CASSLTLQGSGGYTF TGTGCCAGCAGTCTCACACTACAGGGGAGCGGGGGCTACACCTTC TRBJ1-2 NA TRBV12-3/TRBV12-4 TRBD1
CASSETEGLNKGEKLFF TGTGCCAGCAGTGAAACCGAGGGACTAAACAAAGGGGAAAAACTGTTTTTT TRBJ1-4 NA TRBV6-1 NA
CSVVGANTEAFF TGCAGCGTTGTGGGGGCGAACACTGAAGCTTTCTTT TRBJ1-1 many TRBV29-1 NA
CASSPRQGTGELFF TGTGCCAGCAGCCCTCGACAGGGCACCGGGGAGCTGTTTTTT TRBJ2-2 many TRBV5-5 TRBD1
CASSLNGGRPTEAFF TGCGCCAGCAGCTTGAACGGGGGGCGTCCCACTGAAGCTTTCTTT TRBJ1-1 few TRBV5-1 NA
CASSLGLPGILYGYTF TGTGCCAGCAGCTTGGGGCTTCCAGGAATTCTCTATGGCTACACCTTC TRBJ1-2 many TRBV5-6 NA
CASSETGSSYEQYF TGTGCCAGCAGTGAGACCGGCAGCAGCTACGAGCAGTACTTC TRBJ2-7 NA TRBV2 NA
CASSVGRPTDTQYF TGTGCCAGTTCCGTCGGACGGCCCACAGATACGCAGTATTTT TRBJ2-3 NA TRBV19 NA
CSAKRPGLGAREQYF TGCAGTGCCAAGCGACCGGGACTAGGGGCTAGGGAGCAGTACTTC TRBJ2-7 many TRBV20-1 TRBD2
CASSSQGGAEEKLFF TGTGCCAGCAGCAGTCAAGGGGGCGCAGAGGAAAAACTGTTTTTT TRBJ1-4 NA TRBV5-4 TRBD1
CSAGDSSRAEAFF TGCAGTGCTGGAGACAGTTCTCGCGCTGAAGCTTTCTTT TRBJ1-1 NA TRBV20-1 NA
CSATLPDRGLYSYEQYF TGCAGTGCTACTCTTCCGGACAGGGGGCTGTACTCCTACGAGCAGTACTTC TRBJ2-7 NA TRBV20-1 TRBD1
CASSLANRINEKLFF TGTGCCAGCAGCTTGGCGAACAGGATCAATGAAAAACTGTTTTTT TRBJ1-4 many TRBV7-2 NA
CASSLRQGLEAFF TGTGCCAGCAGCTTGCGGCAGGGGCTCGAAGCTTTCTTT TRBJ1-1 few TRBV5-5 NA
CASSHPNLANYGYTF TGTGCCAGCAGCCACCCAAACCTAGCTAACTATGGCTACACCTTC TRBJ1-2 NA TRBV3-1 NA
CASSQAGGADTQYF TGCGCCAGCAGCCAAGCGGGGGGGGCAGATACGCAGTATTTT TRBJ2-3 NA TRBV4-1 TRBD2
CATSRDLGPNEQYF TGTGCCACCAGCAGAGATTTAGGTCCAAACGAGCAGTACTTC TRBJ2-7 few TRBV15 NA